This T cell receptor beta chain is from a study of blood T cell repertoires in COVID-19. Study information: COVID-19 samples from acute and convalescent phases originated in the United States, Italy and Spain. Nucleic acid was either cDNA or gDNA, and it came from T cells, B-cell-depleted T cells, or PBMCs.

Per the authors' pipeline: Reference gene primers were amplified, and this amplification served to estimate nucleated cell counts. TCRdb keeps only in-frame clones here, not all; method: immunoSEQ multiplex PCR. V and J calls and clone size come straight from that table; D and trimming were deduced from the DNA. The sample records around 460,000 clones, approximately 90% being singletons. The Seattle patients, enrolled during active infection, were followed longitudinally. The V segment lost 4 bases and the J segment 2 bases; nucleotides outside the gene matches: 4. The CDR3 consists of 16 residues. CDR1 is KGHDR, CDR2 SFDVKD, per germline.

The genes are TRBV24-1 and TRBJ2-1; 10 bases line up with TRBD2. This TCR came from a man between 18 and 29 years old with COVID-19, enrolled during active disease. The specimen was peripheral blood. The CDR3 sequence: CATSDSTSGAYNEQFF. The CDR3 nucleotides are TGTGCCACCAGTGACTCCACTAGCGGGGCCTACAATGAGCAGTTCTTC.